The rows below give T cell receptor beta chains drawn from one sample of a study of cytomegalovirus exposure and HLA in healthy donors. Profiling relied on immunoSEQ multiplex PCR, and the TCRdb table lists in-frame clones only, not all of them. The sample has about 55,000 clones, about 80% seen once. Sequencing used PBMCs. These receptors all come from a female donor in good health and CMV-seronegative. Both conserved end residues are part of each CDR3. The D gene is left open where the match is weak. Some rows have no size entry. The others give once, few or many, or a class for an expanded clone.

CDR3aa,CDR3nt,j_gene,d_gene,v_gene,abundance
CASSRGQGGVGYTF,TGCGCCAGCAGCCGCGGACAGGGAGGCGTAGGCTACACCTTC,TRBJ1-2,TRBD1,TRBV5-1,few
CASSYLRGNTEAFF,TGTGCCAGCAGCTATCTCCGGGGTAACACTGAAGCTTTCTTT,TRBJ1-1,.,TRBV7-9,.
CSARLAGDPSTDTQYF,TGCAGCGCACGACTAGCGGGGGACCCTAGCACAGATACGCAGTATTTT,TRBJ2-3,TRBD2,TRBV29-1,.
CSARVTVGYTF,TGCAGTGCTAGAGTCACAGTAGGCTACACCTTC,TRBJ1-2,.,TRBV20-1,.
CASSEGLAGGYTSF,TGTGCCAGCAGTGAGGGACTAGCGGGGGGCTACACAAGCTTC,TRBJ2-7,TRBD2,TRBV6-5,.
CASSTGTQNYGYTF,TGTGCCAGCTCGACCGGGACACAGAACTATGGCTACACCTTC,TRBJ1-2,.,TRBV9,.
CASSPTGSRNEQFF,TGTGCCAGCAGCCCTACAGGGTCTAGGAATGAGCAGTTCTTC,TRBJ2-1,.,TRBV11-3,.
CASSGRDRGRPYEQYF,TGTGCCAGCAGTGGCCGGGACAGGGGGCGCCCATACGAGCAGTACTTC,TRBJ2-7,TRBD1,TRBV6-1,few
CASSPGGNYGYTF,TGTGCCAGCAGCCCGGGGGGGAACTATGGCTACACCTTC,TRBJ1-2,.,TRBV9,.
CASSQSRGNEQFF,TGCGCCAGCAGCCAATCAAGGGGAAATGAGCAGTTCTTC,TRBJ2-1,.,TRBV4-1,.
CASGPWADGNSPLHF,TGTGCCAGCGGCCCATGGGCAGATGGGAATTCACCCCTCCACTTT,TRBJ1-6,.,TRBV5-8,few
CAWSVNYEQYF,TGTGCCTGGAGTGTCAACTACGAGCAGTACTTC,TRBJ2-7,.,TRBV30,.
CASSPGQGDGADTQYF,TGTGCCAGCAGCCCGGGACAGGGGGATGGGGCAGATACGCAGTATTTT,TRBJ2-3,TRBD1,TRBV4-2,.
CASSVMGQGGGYTF,TGTGCCAGTAGTGTTATGGGACAGGGAGGAGGCTACACCTTC,TRBJ1-2,TRBD1,TRBV19,.
CASSEQGVANTEAFF,TGTGCCAGCAGCGAACAGGGGGTAGCGAACACTGAAGCTTTCTTT,TRBJ1-1,TRBD1,TRBV7-3,.
CASSPLAGEAYEQYF,TGTGCCAGCAGCCCTCTAGCGGGGGAGGCCTACGAGCAGTACTTC,TRBJ2-7,TRBD2,TRBV14,.
CASSFYSQETQYF,TGTGCCAGCAGCTTCTACAGTCAAGAGACCCAGTACTTC,TRBJ2-5,.,TRBV7-2,.
CASEDGQANTEAFF,TGTGCCAGCGAGGACGGACAGGCGAACACTGAAGCTTTCTTT,TRBJ1-1,TRBD1,TRBV7-9,.
CASSYIGTGLGETQYF,TGTGCCAGCAGTTACATAGGGACAGGGCTTGGGGAGACCCAGTACTTC,TRBJ2-5,TRBD1,TRBV6-5,.
CASSLGTGGYTF,TGTGCCAGCAGCCTGGGGACAGGGGGCTACACCTTC,TRBJ1-2,TRBD1,TRBV5-6,.
CAWSVLGVREQYF,TGTGCCTGGAGTGTACTGGGAGTGAGGGAGCAGTACTTC,TRBJ2-7,.,TRBV30,.
CASRGMGAWEKLFF,TGTGCCAGCAGAGGAATGGGGGCATGGGAAAAACTGTTTTTT,TRBJ1-4,.,TRBV6-5,.
CASTQWQNRDMSSPLHF,TGTGCCAGCACCCAATGGCAAAACAGGGACATGAGTTCACCCCTCCACTTT,TRBJ1-6,.,TRBV11-2,once
CASSHGTGPYYGYTF,TGTGCCAGCAGCCATGGGACAGGGCCTTACTATGGCTACACCTTC,TRBJ1-2,TRBD1,TRBV5-6,.
CASSLAGLSYEQYF,TGTGCCAGCAGCTTGGCGGGACTAAGTTACGAGCAGTACTTC,TRBJ2-7,TRBD2,TRBV5-4,few
CASSLARTGETQYF,TGCGCCAGCAGCTTGGCAAGGACAGGGGAGACCCAGTACTTC,TRBJ2-5,TRBD1,TRBV5-1,.
CASSVGPHNEQFF,TGTGCCAGCAGCGTAGGGCCGCACAATGAGCAGTTCTTC,TRBJ2-1,.,TRBV9,.
CASSRGAGIEVNQPQHF,TGTGCCAGCAGTCGGGGAGCGGGGATAGAGGTTAATCAGCCCCAGCATTTT,TRBJ1-5,.,TRBV2,.
CASSGNRGGQETQYF,TGTGCCAGCTCAGGAAACAGGGGTGGTCAAGAGACCCAGTACTTC,TRBJ2-5,TRBD1,TRBV18,.
CASSTGGILNTEAFF,TGTGCCAGCAGTACAGGGGGCATTTTGAACACTGAAGCTTTCTTT,TRBJ1-1,TRBD1,TRBV25-1,.
CASSIRGGQPQHF,TGTGCCAGCAGCATCAGGGGCGGACAGCCCCAGCATTTT,TRBJ1-5,.,TRBV7-2,once
CASSLSLGQGNTEAFF,TGCGCCAGCAGCCTATCACTCGGACAGGGAAACACTGAAGCTTTCTTT,TRBJ1-1,TRBD1,TRBV5-4,.
CASENYQRRNTGELFF,TGTGCCAGCGAAAACTACCAGCGGAGGAACACCGGGGAGCTGTTTTTT,TRBJ2-2,.,TRBV11-2,.
CASSWGGGDEQYF,TGTGCCAGCAGCTGGGGGGGAGGGGACGAGCAGTACTTC,TRBJ2-7,TRBD2,TRBV11-2,.
CASSPPGQGAGGYTF,TGTGCCAGCAGTCCGCCCGGACAGGGGGCTGGTGGCTACACCTTC,TRBJ1-2,TRBD1,TRBV2,.
CASSQSEGRETQYF,TGCGCCAGCAGCCAGTCGGAAGGGAGAGAGACCCAGTACTTC,TRBJ2-5,.,TRBV4-1,.
CASSLQGITDTQYF,TGTGCCAGCAGTTTACAGGGGATCACAGATACGCAGTATTTT,TRBJ2-3,TRBD1,TRBV6-5,.
CASSQLTVTVRFF,TGCGCCAGCAGCCAATTAACCGTAACAGTTCGGTTTTTT,TRBJ1-4,.,TRBV4-1,.
CASSPSGGWTDTQYF,TGTGCCAGCTCACCTTCAGGGGGCTGGACAGATACGCAGTATTTT,TRBJ2-3,TRBD1,TRBV18,.
CASSQDSTGYTEAFF,TGCGCCAGCAGCCAAGATTCGACAGGGTACACTGAAGCTTTCTTT,TRBJ1-1,TRBD1,TRBV4-3,.